This entry lists 15 T cell receptor beta chains sequenced from one sample in a study of T cell responses to AZD1222 COVID-19 vaccine. Repertoires were generated with immunoSEQ multiplex PCR, while TCRdb's copy carries only in-frame clones and drops some. The sample records 150,000 to 200,000 clones, 91% being singletons. The material was peripheral blood, obtained 28 days after the second AZD1222 dose. The receptors shown here come from an adult who received the AZD1222 COVID-19 vaccine.

The CDR3 is CASSQTALYEQYF. In nucleotides, the CDR3 is TGTGCCAGCAGTCAGACAGCTCTCTACGAGCAGTACTTC. The J gene is TRBJ2-7, the V gene TRBV27; D is possibly TRBD1 (5 bases). The CDR3 runs 13 residues. CDR1 and CDR2 from the germline V gene are MNHEY and SMNVEV (reference sequence). Trimming removed 5 bases at V and 3 bases at J, with 11 bases between.

The V call is TRBV11-3, the J call TRBJ2-1; 7 nucleotides agree with TRBD2. Germline V lookup: CDR1 SGHNT, CDR2 YENEEA. Unmatched junction bases numbered 4, after V lost 5 bases and J lost 0 bases. The CDR3 is 15 amino acids. CDR3 loop: CASSHPSGSYNEQFF. DNA of the CDR3: TGTGCCAGCAGCCACCCTAGCGGCTCCTACAATGAGCAGTTCTTC.

The chain combines TRBV10-3 with TRBJ2-5; 10 bases line up with TRBD2. The germline CDR1 and CDR2 sequences are ENHRY and SYGVKD. The CDR3 has 14 amino acids. Trimming took 5 bases from V and 4 from J; bases not matched to a gene: 4. Written as DNA, the CDR3 is TGTGCCATCAGTAGCGGGAGGGGGTCAGAGACCCAGTACTTC. It yields the protein CAISSGRGSETQYF.

This chain uses TRBV3-1 (or the pseudogene TRBV3-2) with TRBJ2-1, with TRBD2 matching over 11 bases. The germline V gene encodes CDR1 LGHDT and CDR2 YNNKEL (reference sequence). Germline trimming cut 4 bases from V and 8 bases from J; bases unmatched to any gene: 13. The CDR3 spans 17 residues. As DNA, the CDR3 is TGTGCCAGCAGCCGAAAGGGGGCTAGCGGGAGGAGCGATGAGCAGTTCTTC. Its protein product is CASSRKGASGRSDEQFF.

The V call is TRBV28, the J call TRBJ1-5; TRBD1 aligns across 8 bases. CDR3 length: 18 residues. The germline CDR1 and CDR2 sequences are MDHEN and SYDVKM. V dropped 4 bases and J dropped 0; count of bases not matched to a gene: 11. This chain's CDR3 is CASSSLGTGKYSNQPQHF. The CDR3 nucleotides are TGTGCCAGCAGTTCCCTGGGGACAGGCAAATATAGCAATCAGCCCCAGCATTTT.

The V gene is TRBV10-3, the J gene TRBJ1-4; D remains ambiguous. CDR1 is ENHRY and CDR2 is SYGVKD in the germline V gene. V gave up 3 bases and J gave up 8 bases, with 10 bases separating them. The CDR3 runs 13 residues. The CDR3 DNA sequence: TGTGCCATCAGTGAAACGAGTCAGGAAAAACTGTTTTTT. Translating gives CAISETSQEKLFF.

V is TRBV3-1 (or the pseudogene TRBV3-2) and J is TRBJ1-6, with 9 bases that match TRBD1. The CDR3 contains 15 residues. Trimming cost V 4 bases and J 5 bases; bases outside gene matches: 3. Per the germline V gene, CDR1 is LGHDT and CDR2 is YNNKEL (reference sequence). CDR3 protein: CASSPDRGNNSPLHF. Here the CDR3 DNA reads TGTGCCAGCAGCCCAGACAGGGGGAATAATTCACCCCTCCACTTT.

J is TRBJ2-5 and V is TRBV12-3 or TRBV12-4; TRBD1 agrees at 9 bases. The CDR3 consists of 13 residues. V shed 5 bases and J 5 bases; nucleotides not matched to a gene: 3. For the CDR3, the DNA is TGTGCCAGCAGTGGACAGGGGTACGAGACCCAGTACTTC. Translation: CASSGQGYETQYF.

In this sample, this clone turned up once. The chain links TRBV4-1 to TRBJ2-7; 8 nucleotides align to TRBD2. The junction had 10 bases not matched to a gene; V was cut back by 0 bases and J by 6 bases. The V gene's germline CDR1 is MGHRA and CDR2 YSYEKL. CDR3 size: 16 residues. CDR3 in DNA: TGCGCCAGCAGCCAAGAGGTCAGCGGGAGTAGGGGCGAGCAGTACTTC. Translated: CASSQEVSGSRGEQYF.

This chain joins TRBV11-2 and TRBJ1-6; no clear D gene. The CDR3 contains 15 residues. Trimming took 5 bases from V and 7 from J, leaving 15 bases between them. Germline V CDR1 and CDR2: SGHAT, FQNNGV. The CDR3 region is CASSRTFGENSPLHF. CDR3 bases: TGTGCCAGCAGCCGAACGTTCGGGGAGAATTCACCCCTCCACTTT.

V and J are TRBV10-2 and TRBJ2-1, with TRBD2 matching over 15 bases. This CDR3 contains 16 residues. Germline lookup yields CDR1 WSHSY and CDR2 SAAADI. V shed 4 bases and J 9 bases; nucleotides not matched to a gene: 7. The CDR3: CASSAVGTSGRSEQFF. DNA of the CDR3: TGCGCCAGCAGTGCGGTGGGGACTAGCGGGAGGAGTGAGCAGTTCTTC.

V usage is TRBV5-4 and J usage is TRBJ2-2; D call uncertain. From germline, CDR1 is SGHNT and CDR2 YYREEE (reference sequence). V lost 2 bases, J lost 2 bases, and 4 bases lay in between. The CDR3 consists of 13 residues. The CDR3 bases are TGTGCCAGCAGCTTTCATAACACCGGGGAGCTGTTTTTT. It codes for CASSFHNTGELFF.

The chain combines TRBV7-9 with TRBJ1-2; D not certain. V lost 6 bases and J 8 bases, leaving 25 bases between the germline ends. Germline values: CDR1 SEHNR, CDR2 FQNEAQ (reference sequence). The CDR3 is 16 residues long. CDR3 in amino acids: CASSQEILLRGEGYTF. CDR3 DNA sequence: TGTGCCAGCAGTCAAGAGATCCTCTTACGTGGAGAGGGCTACACCTTC.

This clone was counted a single time. The chain's CDR3 is CATSDSGLAISSGIYNEQFF. The CDR3 DNA follows: TGTGCCACCAGTGATTCCGGACTAGCGATATCTAGCGGGATTTACAATGAGCAGTTCTTC. The chain recombines TRBV24-1 with TRBJ2-1; 9 bases match TRBD2. Per germline, CDR1 KGHDR and CDR2 SFDVKD. Trimming cost V 2 bases and J 4 bases; bases outside gene matches: 17. There are 20 residues in the CDR3.

This clone was seen a single time. V gene TRBV7-2 combines with J gene TRBJ1-5; no clear D. Germline lookup yields CDR1 SGHTA and CDR2 FQGNSA. CDR3 length: 15 residues. V was pared by 4 bases and J by 0 bases, with 10 bases between. CDR3 region: CASSYNSVSNQPQHF. DNA of the CDR3: TGTGCCAGCAGCTACAACTCAGTTAGCAATCAGCCCCAGCATTTT.